This T cell receptor (beta chain) was sequenced during a study of CD8 T cells in Susac syndrome. In the study overall: When their blood was taken, the Susac syndrome patients had either not yet had any therapy, were taking corticosteroids, or were taking intravenous immunoglobulin alone. Overall study results and limits: TCR sequencing and HLA analysis covered a relatively small number of individuals.

Germline CDR1 MNHNY, CDR2 SVGAGI (reference sequence). The CDR3 extends over 12 amino acids. J gave up 8 bases and V 7 bases, and 6 bases lay outside the gene matches. An amount of RNA that ranged from 0.5 to 1 ug was reverse transcribed with random hexamers. MiXCR, applied by TCRdb to the immunoSEQ multiplex PCR reads, yields one record per CDR3 protein. The sample holds 95,000 to 150,000 distinct CDR3 sequences, roughly 94% seen once. Only one count was recorded for this clonotype. What it recognizes is unknown. This TCR came from a human donor with Susac syndrome. J is TRBJ1-2 and V is TRBV6-6; 8 positions agree with TRBD1. Specimen: CD8+ T cells from PBMCs. CDR3 in amino acids: CASTGQGGGYTF. DNA of the CDR3: TGTGCCAGCACTGGACAGGGAGGGGGCTACACCTTC.